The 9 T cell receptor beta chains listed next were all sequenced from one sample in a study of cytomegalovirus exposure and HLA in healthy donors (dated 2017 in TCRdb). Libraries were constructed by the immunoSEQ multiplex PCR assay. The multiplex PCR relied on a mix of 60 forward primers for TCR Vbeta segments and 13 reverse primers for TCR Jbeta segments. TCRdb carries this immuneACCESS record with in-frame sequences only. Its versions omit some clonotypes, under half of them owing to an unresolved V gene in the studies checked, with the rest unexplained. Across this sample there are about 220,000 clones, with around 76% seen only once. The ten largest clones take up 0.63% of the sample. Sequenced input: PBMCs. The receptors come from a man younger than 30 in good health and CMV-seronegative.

Here the CDR3 DNA reads TGCAGCTCTAGCGGGAGGGCCGGCCCAGATACGCAGTATTTT. Amino acids: CSSSGRAGPDTQYF. V is TRBV29-1 and J is TRBJ2-3; 12 nucleotides align to TRBD2. The CDR3 is 14 amino acids. Losses at the gene ends were 8 bases for V and 4 bases for J; bases not matched to a gene: 7. Germline CDR1 is SQVTM and CDR2 is ANQGSEA.

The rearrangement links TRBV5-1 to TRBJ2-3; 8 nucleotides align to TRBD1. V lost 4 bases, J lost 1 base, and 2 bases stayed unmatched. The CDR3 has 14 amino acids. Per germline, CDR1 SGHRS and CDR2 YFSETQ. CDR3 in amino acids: CASSRGQGTDTQYF. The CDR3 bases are TGCGCCAGCAGCCGGGGACAGGGCACAGATACGCAGTATTTT.

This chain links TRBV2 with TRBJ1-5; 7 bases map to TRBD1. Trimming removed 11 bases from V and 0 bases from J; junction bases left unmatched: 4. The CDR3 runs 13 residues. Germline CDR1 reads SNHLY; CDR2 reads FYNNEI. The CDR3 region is CAGNRGSNQPQHF. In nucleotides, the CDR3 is TGTGCCGGAAACAGGGGTAGCAATCAGCCCCAGCATTTT.

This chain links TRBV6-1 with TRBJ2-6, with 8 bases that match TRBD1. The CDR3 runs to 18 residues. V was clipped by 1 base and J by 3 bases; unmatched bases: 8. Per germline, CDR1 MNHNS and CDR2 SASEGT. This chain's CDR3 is CASSEGPSGGLGANVLTF. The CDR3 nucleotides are TGTGCCAGCAGTGAAGGTCCCTCAGGGGGCCTTGGGGCCAACGTCCTGACTTTC.

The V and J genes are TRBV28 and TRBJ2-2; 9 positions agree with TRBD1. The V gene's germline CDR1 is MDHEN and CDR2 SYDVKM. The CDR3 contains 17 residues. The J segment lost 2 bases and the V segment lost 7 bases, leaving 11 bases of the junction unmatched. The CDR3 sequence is CASNAEPGQGNTGELFF. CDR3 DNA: TGTGCCAGCAACGCTGAACCGGGACAGGGCAACACCGGGGAGCTGTTTTTT.

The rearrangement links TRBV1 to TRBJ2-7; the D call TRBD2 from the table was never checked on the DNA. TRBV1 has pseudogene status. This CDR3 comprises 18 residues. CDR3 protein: CTSSQPGTSGRGTHEQYF. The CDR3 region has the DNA TGCACCAGCAGCCAACCGGGGACTAGCGGGAGAGGTACCCACGAGCAGTACTTC.

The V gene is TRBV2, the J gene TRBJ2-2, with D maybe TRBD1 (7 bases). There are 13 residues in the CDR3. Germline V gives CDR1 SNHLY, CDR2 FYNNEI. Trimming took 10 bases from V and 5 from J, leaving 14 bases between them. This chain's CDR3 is CATQGGWTGELFF. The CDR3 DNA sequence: TGTGCCACCCAGGGGGGTTGGACCGGGGAGCTGTTTTTT.

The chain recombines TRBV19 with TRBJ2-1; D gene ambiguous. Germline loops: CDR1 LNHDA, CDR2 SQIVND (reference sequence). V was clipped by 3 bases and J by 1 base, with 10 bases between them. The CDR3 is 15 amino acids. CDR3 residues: CASSIRDFSYNEQFF. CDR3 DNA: TGTGCCAGTAGTATTCGAGACTTTTCCTACAATGAGCAGTTCTTC.

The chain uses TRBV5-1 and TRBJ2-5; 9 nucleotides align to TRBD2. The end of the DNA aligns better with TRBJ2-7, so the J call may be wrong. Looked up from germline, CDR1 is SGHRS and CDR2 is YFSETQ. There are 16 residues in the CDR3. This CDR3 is CASSLVPAGGPYEQYF. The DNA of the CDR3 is TGCGCCAGCAGCTTGGTACCGGCGGGAGGGCCCTACGAGCAGTACTTC.